The next 8 T cell receptor beta chains were all read from a single sample in a study of cytomegalovirus exposure and HLA in healthy donors. In the PCR, 60 Vbeta and 13 Jbeta primers were used. Repertoires were generated with immunoSEQ multiplex PCR, while TCRdb's copy carries only in-frame clones and drops some. The specimen's table records approximately 150,000 clones. Sequencing was performed on PBMCs. All receptors derive from a woman between 40 and 55 years old in good health and CMV-seronegative.

The V and J genes are TRBV29-1 and TRBJ2-7; 7 nucleotides align to TRBD1. Trimming removed 7 bases from V and 2 bases from J; junction bases left unmatched: 8. CDR1 and CDR2 from the germline V gene are SQVTM and ANQGSEA. The CDR3 has 13 amino acids. CDR3 residues: CSASQTGAYEQYF. CDR3 DNA sequence: TGCAGCGCTTCCCAAACAGGGGCCTACGAGCAGTACTTC.

The rearrangement joins TRBV14 to TRBJ1-1, with 9 bases aligning to TRBD1. The CDR3 has 14 amino acids. The germline V gene has CDR1 SGHDN and CDR2 FVKESK. V was clipped by 3 bases and J by 11 bases; unmatched bases: 10. CDR3 bases: TGTGCCAGCAGCCACACAGGGGGCCTCCTGAGGGCTTTCTTT. Protein product: CASSHTGGLLRAFF. The whole variable domain, remainder taken from reference TRBV14 and TRBJ1-1, is EAGVTQFPSHSVIEKGQTVTLRCDPISGHDNLYWYRRVMGKEIKFLLHFVKESKQDESGMPNNRFLAERTGGTYSTLKVQPAELEDSGVYFCASSHTGGLLRAFFGQGTRLTVV.

The rearrangement joins TRBV6-4 to TRBJ1-6; D may be TRBD1 (5 bases). V was clipped by 5 bases and J by 0 bases, with 11 bases between them. This CDR3 region has 16 residues. CDR1 is MRHNA and CDR2 is SNTAGT in the germline V gene. Here the CDR3 reads CASSSTAGSYNSPLHF. The CDR3 bases are TGTGCCAGCAGTTCGACAGCGGGCTCCTATAATTCACCCCTCCACTTT.

As DNA, the CDR3 is TGTGCCAGCAGCGTAGTTGGGGCTACTGGAAACACCATATATTTT. Its translation: CASSVVGATGNTIYF. The chain uses TRBV9 and TRBJ1-3; possible D gene TRBD1, 5 bases. The CDR3 runs 15 residues. Germline CDR1 and CDR2: SGDLS and YYNGEE. The ends were cut back, 0 bases at V and 2 bases at J, with 9 bases in the middle. Combining the CDR3 with reference TRBV9 and TRBJ1-3 gives the whole variable domain DSGVTQTPKHLITATGQRVTLRCSPRSGDLSVYWYQQSLDQGLQFLIQYYNGEERAKGNILERFSAQQFPDLHSELNLSSLELGDSALYFCASSVVGATGNTIYFGEGSWLTVV.

The rearrangement links TRBV5-1 to TRBJ2-3, with no clear D. Trimming took off 2 bases at V and 2 bases at J, with 9 bases between the two ends. CDR1 SGHRS and CDR2 YFSETQ come from the germline V gene. CDR3 length: 14 residues. The CDR3 DNA is TGCGCCAGCAGCTTAAACGGTAACACAGATACGCAGTATTTT. Translation: CASSLNGNTDTQYF.

The chain links TRBV25-1 to TRBJ1-6; TRBD1 aligns across 7 bases. Losses at the gene ends were 3 bases for V and 10 bases for J; bases not matched to a gene: 3. The CDR3 spans 13 residues. Germline-derived CDR1 and CDR2 are MGHDK and SYGVNS. This chain's CDR3 is CASSETGRSPLHF. The CDR3 DNA follows: TGTGCCAGCAGTGAGACAGGGCGCTCACCCCTCCACTTT.

The DNA for the CDR3 is TGCAGCGCGGGAGGGGACACAGATACGCAGTATTTT. This gives the protein CSAGGDTDTQYF. The genes are TRBV29-1 and TRBJ2-3, with TRBD2 identical over 8 bases. V dropped 7 bases and J dropped 2; count of bases not matched to a gene: 2. Germline loops: CDR1 SQVTM, CDR2 ANQGSEA. The CDR3 has 12 amino acids.

The chain couples TRBV5-1 to TRBJ2-3, with 7 positions matching TRBD1. The junction had 7 bases not matched to a gene; V was cut back by 1 base and J by 5 bases. The CDR3 has 15 residues. Germline V lookup: CDR1 SGHRS, CDR2 YFSETQ. The CDR3 DNA is TGCGCCAGCAGCTTGATTACAGGGGATAAAGATACGCAGTATTTT. Its translation is CASSLITGDKDTQYF.